This T cell receptor (beta chain) was documented in a study of OX40 agonist ivuxolimab in advanced cancers. Study-wide results and caveats: Both blood CD4+ and CD8+ T cells showed clonal growth by week 6 at 0.1 to 3.0 mg/kg.

The V and J ends lost 3 bases and 4 bases, in that order; junction bases with no gene match: 14. This CDR3 has 18 amino acids. Germline values: CDR1 SNHLY, CDR2 FYNNEI. TCRdb's table, derived via immunoSEQ multiplex PCR, lists solely in-frame clones and lacks some. The data show about 99,000 clones, with around 90% seen just once and roughly 0.31% held by the top ten. Concerning this clone: Its matching antigen is unknown.

The TCR was taken from an adult with an advanced solid tumor such as melanoma, head and neck, liver or kidney cancer. This chain connects TRBV2 to TRBJ2-7; TRBD2 matches 11 bases. This specimen was CD4+ or CD8+ T cells sorted from blood, taken in a trial of the OX40 agonist ivuxolimab. Written as DNA, the CDR3 is TGTGCCAGCAGTGATAGTGGGGGTGCTAGCGGGAGGCTGTACGAGCAGTACTTC. Translated: CASSDSGGASGRLYEQYF.